The 24 T cell receptor beta chains in this list originate from one sample, sequenced in a study of CD8 T cells in ankylosing spondylitis. TCRdb passed the 5' RACE reads through MiXCR, listing each CDR3 protein once. Among 200,000 to 300,000 distinct CDR3 sequences listed, approximately 24% were seen once. The sequenced material came from blood, either unsorted or a sorted T cell fraction (not recorded which). These receptors were collected from a male donor with ankylosing spondylitis or in good health (not recorded which).

This chain joins TRBV9 and TRBJ2-7, with D perhaps matching TRBD1 (5 bases). With 3 bases removed from V and 4 bases from J, the gap between germline ends came to 14 bases. The CDR3 length is 14 residues. The V gene's germline CDR1 is SGDLS and CDR2 YYNGEE. This CDR3 is CASSAGIAQYEQYF. As DNA, the CDR3 is TGTGCCAGCAGCGCAGGGATAGCCCAATACGAGCAGTACTTC.

This clonotype was counted a few times. The chain combines TRBV10-3 with TRBJ2-3; 11 nucleotides agree with TRBD2. CDR3 length: 16 amino acids. Germline CDR1 reads ENHRY; CDR2 reads SYGVKD. V dropped 6 bases and J dropped 2; count of bases not matched to a gene: 7. CDR3 nucleotide sequence: TGTGCCATCAGCCCCAATAGCGGGGGGGTCACAGATACGCAGTATTTT. Amino acid sequence: CAISPNSGGVTDTQYF.

V is TRBV20-1 and J is TRBJ2-5; D is possibly TRBD1 or TRBD2 (5 bases each). V lost 6 bases and J lost 1, with 12 bases in between. The germline CDR1 and CDR2 sequences are DFQATT and SNEGSKA (reference sequence). CDR3 length: 13 residues. As DNA, the CDR3 is TGCAGTGCGCGTCGGGGCTCCCAAGAGACCCAGTACTTC. This translates into CSARRGSQETQYF.

The chain carries TRBV10-3 and TRBJ2-3; D remains ambiguous. Germline V gene sequence: CDR1 ENHRY, CDR2 SYGVKD. V gave up 0 bases and J gave up 2 bases, with 15 bases separating them. The CDR3 spans 17 residues. In DNA, the CDR3 is TGTGCCATCAGTGAGTCGGTACTCACGGAATCCACAGATACGCAGTATTTT. It yields the protein CAISESVLTESTDTQYF.

This clonotype came up many times. The chain links TRBV20-1 to TRBJ2-3; the D gene is possibly TRBD1 (7 bases). V gave up 6 bases and J gave up 3 bases, with 10 bases separating them. Per germline, CDR1 DFQATT and CDR2 SNEGSKA (reference sequence). CDR3 length: 12 amino acids. The CDR3 DNA sequence: TGCAGTGCAGCAGGGGGGACAGATACGCAGTATTTT. Translating gives CSAAGGTDTQYF.

The chain links TRBV5-1 to TRBJ2-7, with 11 bases lining up with TRBD1. The junction had 8 bases not matched to a gene; V was cut back by 4 bases and J by 5 bases. Per germline, CDR1 SGHRS and CDR2 YFSETQ. This CDR3 region has 15 residues. CDR3 sequence reads: CASSVTGQGGNEQYF. CDR3 nucleotide sequence: TGCGCCAGCAGCGTAACGGGACAGGGGGGGAACGAGCAGTACTTC. The whole variable domain, filled in from reference TRBV5-1 and TRBJ2-7, reads KAGVTQTPRYLIKTRGQQVTLSCSPISGHRSVSWYQQTPGQGLQFLFEYFSETQRNKGNFPGRFSGRQFSNSRSEMNVSTLELGDSALYLCASSVTGQGGNEQYFGPGTRLTVT.

In DNA form, the CDR3 reads TGCAGTGCTAGAGAACCACAGGGTAGCAATCAGCCCCAGCATTTT. This gives the protein CSAREPQGSNQPQHF. The chain uses TRBV20-1 and TRBJ1-5, with D possibly being TRBD1 (6 bases). Germline V gene sequence: CDR1 DFQATT, CDR2 SNEGSKA (reference sequence). The CDR3 is made up of 15 amino acids. The V end was cut by 0 bases, the J end by 0 bases, with 9 bases between.

This clonotype has at least ten counts. The chain is built from TRBV12-3 or TRBV12-4 and TRBJ1-1; D may be TRBD1 (6 bases). This CDR3 is built from 15 residues. Trimming took 1 base from V and 1 from J, leaving 10 bases between them. CDR3 residues: CASSLGRGRNTEAFF. In nucleotides, the CDR3 is TGTGCCAGCAGTTTAGGGAGGGGGAGGAACACTGAAGCTTTCTTT.

A few counts support this clonotype. The CDR3: CASSTPHPGGSTQYF. For the CDR3, the DNA is TGTGCCAGCAGTACCCCCCACCCCGGTGGTAGTACGCAGTATTTT. This chain joins TRBV6-1 and TRBJ2-3; D unresolved. The CDR3 extends over 15 amino acids. Trimming cost V 5 bases and J 8 bases, with 20 bases left between them. CDR1 is MNHNS and CDR2 is SASEGT in the germline V gene.

On this clonotype: A much bigger clone sits one base away, suggesting this may be a read error. J is TRBJ2-3 and V is TRBV4-2, with D hard to call. The germline V gene encodes CDR1 LGHNA and CDR2 YNFKEQ. This CDR3 spans 12 amino acids. CDR3 DNA sequence: TGTGCCAGAAGCCAAGGTTCGGATACGCAGTATTTT. Amino acids: CARSQGSDTQYF.

This chain connects TRBV20-1 to TRBJ2-5; D is perhaps TRBD1 (5 bases). This CDR3 is built from 14 residues. Per germline, CDR1 DFQATT and CDR2 SNEGSKA (reference sequence). The V and J ends lost 2 bases and 1 base respectively, with 11 bases between them. CDR3 sequence: CSARFPDSQETQYF. CDR3 sequence (DNA): TGCAGTGCTAGATTCCCCGACAGCCAAGAGACCCAGTACTTC.

This clonotype has a count of ten or more. The gene calls are TRBV10-3 and TRBJ2-7; D may correspond to TRBD1 or TRBD2 (5 bases each). Germline V gives CDR1 ENHRY, CDR2 SYGVKD. The V gene lost 8 bases and the J gene lost 0 bases, with 14 bases spanning the gap. The CDR3 loop spans 14 amino acids. The CDR3 DNA is TGTGCCATCGGGGGTTCAGCATCCTCCTACGAGCAGTACTTC. It translates to CAIGGSASSYEQYF.

The rearrangement links TRBV28 to TRBJ2-7; D might be TRBD1 or TRBD2, each matching 5 bases. Trimming took 3 bases from V and 5 from J, leaving 14 bases between them. From germline, CDR1 is MDHEN and CDR2 SYDVKM. CDR3 size: 14 residues. The CDR3 spells CASSLGWGKNEQYF. The CDR3 bases are TGTGCCAGCAGTTTGGGATGGGGGAAAAACGAGCAGTACTTC.

This clonotype was counted many times. The chain has TRBV6-5 and TRBJ1-1, with D perhaps TRBD1 (6 bases). Trimming took off 2 bases at V and 3 bases at J, with 10 bases between the two ends. The CDR3 is 14 residues long. In germline, CDR1 is MNHEY, CDR2 SVGAGI. The CDR3 DNA is TGTGCCAGCAGTTACGCAGGGGCGGACACTGAAGCTTTCTTT. It is translated as CASSYAGADTEAFF.

This clonotype occurred once. The rearrangement links TRBV6-2 or TRBV6-3 to TRBJ2-3, with D uncertain. CDR3 size: 15 residues. CDR1 is MNHEY, CDR2 SVGEGT, per germline. Trimming took off 6 bases at V and 5 bases at J, with 18 bases between the two ends. The CDR3 loop is CASRLRPTLGDTQYF. The CDR3 DNA sequence: TGTGCCAGCAGACTCCGCCCGACCCTTGGAGATACGCAGTATTTT.

This sequence joins TRBV29-1 and TRBJ2-1, with 8 nucleotides matching TRBD1. This CDR3 has 10 amino acids. Germline CDR1 and CDR2: SQVTM and ANQGSEA. Trimming at V came to 6 bases and at J to 13 bases, leaving 5 bases not matched to a gene. The CDR3 DNA reads as TGCAGCGTCGGCGACAGGGGACAGTTCTTC. It is translated as CSVGDRGQFF.

A single count supports this clonotype. The chain carries TRBV2 and TRBJ2-7, with D hard to call. Trimming cost V 4 bases and J 0 bases, with 4 bases left between them. Per the germline V gene, CDR1 is SNHLY and CDR2 is FYNNEI. This CDR3 region has 12 residues. The CDR3 DNA follows: TGTGCCAGCAGTGTTAACTCCTACGAGCAGTACTTC. This translates into CASSVNSYEQYF.

This clonotype was seen repeatedly, ten times or more. V and J are TRBV7-2 and TRBJ2-3; 10 bases align to TRBD2. Per the germline V gene, CDR1 is SGHTA and CDR2 is FQGNSA. Trimming removed 5 bases from V and 5 bases from J; junction bases left unmatched: 7. The CDR3 spans 15 residues. The CDR3 reads CASSDSGGPLDTQYF. CDR3 sequence (DNA): TGTGCCAGCAGCGATAGCGGGGGGCCCCTAGATACGCAGTATTTT.

This clonotype was seen many times. This chain joins TRBV3-1 and TRBJ2-2; no clear D. The V gene's germline CDR1 is LGHDT and CDR2 YNNKEL (reference sequence). The CDR3 is 13 amino acids. Trimming removed 0 bases from V and 7 bases from J, with 6 bases in between. The DNA for the CDR3 is TGTGCCAGCAGCCAAGACTTGGTCGGGGAGCTGTTTTTT. Its translation: CASSQDLVGELFF.

This clonotype was seen only a few times. The CDR3 nucleotides read TGTGCCAGCTCACCACCAGGACGGGGGGGCGGATACGAGCAGTACTTC. This gives the protein CASSPPGRGGGYEQYF. The chain joins TRBV18 to TRBJ2-7, with 8 bases fitting TRBD2. The V and J ends lost 0 bases and 4 bases, in that order; junction bases with no gene match: 8. The CDR3 contains 16 residues. Germline CDR1 reads KGHSH; CDR2 reads LQKENI.

This clonotype was recorded at least ten times. The chain uses TRBV9 and TRBJ2-1; D could derive from TRBD1 or TRBD2 (6 bases each). This CDR3 has 13 amino acids. The germline V and J ends were trimmed by 3 bases and 6 bases, with 10 bases remaining between them. Germline V CDR1 and CDR2: SGDLS, YYNGEE. The CDR3 reads CASSEGGGNEQFF. CDR3 nucleotide sequence: TGTGCCAGCAGCGAGGGGGGTGGCAATGAGCAGTTCTTC.

The CDR3 DNA follows: TGTGCCAGCAGCTCCGGACAGTACAATGAGCAGTTCTTC. Protein product: CASSSGQYNEQFF. The chain has TRBV7-2 and TRBJ2-1, with D possibly matching TRBD1 (6 bases). The length of the CDR3 is 13 residues. Deletions cut 4 bases from V and 4 bases from J, with 8 bases between. Per the germline V gene, CDR1 is SGHTA and CDR2 is FQGNSA. The full variable domain, its missing parts supplied by reference TRBV7-2 and TRBJ2-1, is GAGVSQSPSNKVTEKGKDVELRCDPISGHTALYWYRQSLGQGLEFLIYFQGNSAPDKSGLPSDRFSAERTGGSVSTLTIQRTQQEDSAVYLCASSSGQYNEQFFGPGTRLTVL.

This clonotype was counted at least ten times. CDR3 nucleotide sequence: TGTGCCAGCAGTCAACAGACTAGATTCCCGGACGAGCAGTACTTC. This codes for CASSQQTRFPDEQYF. The chain has TRBV6-1 and TRBJ2-7; possible D gene TRBD2, 6 bases. The germline V gene has CDR1 MNHNS and CDR2 SASEGT. The V end lost 5 bases, the J end lost 5 bases, and 19 bases lay between the germline ends. CDR3 length equals 15 residues.

This clonotype was recorded many times. The chain couples TRBV20-1 to TRBJ2-3; no reliable D call. The V end was cut by 3 bases, the J end by 9 bases, with 13 bases between. In germline, CDR1 is DFQATT, CDR2 SNEGSKA (reference sequence). This CDR3 is built from 12 residues. CDR3 protein: CSASLKGMTQYF. The CDR3 DNA is TGCAGTGCTAGCCTCAAGGGCATGACGCAGTATTTT.